One and the same sample provided the 16 T cell receptor beta chains below, sequenced in a study of T cells expressing NK-cell markers. With the 5' RACE reads reprocessed, TCRdb shows one record per CDR3 protein and no DNA. Listed are some 190,000 distinct CDR3 sequences; 20% falls within the top ten. Sequenced input: blood T cells: a sorted CD56 or NKG2C T cell subset, CD4+ or CD8+ T cells, or bulk PBMC T cells (not recorded which). These receptors all come from a man aged 18-75 years in good health.

The chain has TRBV7-3 and TRBJ2-3; as DNA is missing, the TRBD2 call by TCRdb cannot be tested. This CDR3 has 21 residues. Germline V gene lookup returns CDR1 SGHTA and CDR2 FQGTGA. The CDR3 protein is CASSPGWNLGLAETSTDTQYF. The full variable domain, rest sourced from reference TRBV7-3 and TRBJ2-3, is GAGVSQTPSNKVTEKGKYVELRCDPISGHTALYWYRQSLGQGPEFLIYFQGTGAADDSGLPNDRFFAVRPEGSVSTLKIQRTERGDSAVYLCASSPGWNLGLAETSTDTQYFGPGTRLTVL.

The V gene is TRBV7-9, the J gene TRBJ1-6; TCRdb picks TRBD1, but there is no DNA to check that call. The CDR3 totals 14 residues. CDR1 is SEHNR and CDR2 is FQNEAQ in the germline V gene (reference sequence). CDR3 amino acids: CASSRTGGDSPLHF.

V gene TRBV15 combines with J gene TRBJ1-2; the D call from TCRdb, TRBD1, cannot be confirmed without DNA. The CDR3 covers 15 residues. The germline V gene has CDR1 LNHNV and CDR2 YYDKDF (reference sequence). CDR3 sequence reads: CATSRDLGQGSGYTF.

V and J are TRBV4-1 and TRBJ1-2; TCRdb lists TRBD1, though no DNA is available to test this call. This CDR3 has 15 amino acids. Looked up from germline, CDR1 is MGHRA and CDR2 is YSYEKL. CDR3 amino acids: CASSQERGQGDGYTF.

The chain couples TRBV4-1 to TRBJ2-5; no DNA is available, so the TRBD2 call from TCRdb remains unchecked. The CDR3 spans 15 residues. CDR1 MGHRA and CDR2 YSYEKL come from the germline V gene. This CDR3 reads CASSTQSGGHGTQYF.

The rearrangement uses TRBV6-4 and TRBJ1-1. Germline lookup yields CDR1 MRHNA and CDR2 SNTAGT. This CDR3 comprises 13 residues. CDR3 sequence reads: CASSDSSETEAFF.

The chain carries TRBV13 and TRBJ2-2. This CDR3 has 13 amino acids. Germline CDR1 and CDR2: PRHDT and FYEKMQ (reference sequence). The CDR3 protein is CASSGPNTGELFF.

The chain links TRBV5-6 to TRBJ2-1; TCRdb's assignment of TRBD1 cannot be checked, as there is no DNA. Germline CDR1 SGHDT, CDR2 YYEEEE. This CDR3 comprises 15 residues. The CDR3: CASSLGGAEYNEQFF.

The rearrangement uses TRBV21-1 and TRBJ2-1; the TCRdb call, TRBD2, lacks DNA for checking. TRBV21-1 is annotated as a pseudogene. This CDR3 region has 16 residues. The chain's CDR3 is CASSKGTSGAHNEQFF.

The chain links TRBV3-1 to TRBJ1-2. This CDR3 spans 16 amino acids. Germline V gene lookup returns CDR1 LGHDT and CDR2 YNNKEL (reference sequence). The CDR3 loop reads CASSPRGGISPDGYTF.

J is TRBJ2-7 and V is TRBV7-9; the TCRdb D gene call, TRBD1, has no DNA to confirm it. CDR3 length: 15 amino acids. The V gene's germline CDR1 is SEHNR and CDR2 FQNEAQ (reference sequence). CDR3 amino acids: CASSLRDNGYYEQYF.

CDR3 sequence reads: CASSYSHGANSPLHF. The chain couples TRBV6-5 to TRBJ1-6. Germline assignment: CDR1 MNHEY and CDR2 SVGAGI. This CDR3 comprises 15 residues.

This chain joins TRBV20-1 and TRBJ1-2. CDR1 DFQATT and CDR2 SNEGSKA come from the germline V gene (reference sequence). The CDR3 loop spans 14 amino acids. This CDR3 is CSASRYFVQYGYTF.

The chain recombines TRBV11-1 with TRBJ2-3; checking the TCRdb D call of TRBD2 is not possible without DNA. The CDR3 is 20 residues long. The germline CDR1 and CDR2 sequences are SGHAT and FQDESV (reference sequence). The CDR3 here is CASSPPTSDSTGGSTDTQYF.

The chain has TRBV12-5 and TRBJ2-7; TCRdb gives TRBD1 as the D gene, but with no DNA this cannot be confirmed. Per germline, CDR1 LGHNT and CDR2 FRNRAP. The CDR3 is made up of 13 amino acids. This chain's CDR3 is CASAAGPSYEQYF.

The chain is built from TRBV5-5 and TRBJ2-5; TCRdb selects TRBD1, and the lack of DNA leaves this call unchecked. CDR1 SGHKS and CDR2 YYEKEE come from the germline V gene (reference sequence). The CDR3 contains 15 residues. The CDR3 loop reads CASSSPGRGHETQYF.